This TCR beta chain is from a study of T cells in Graves' hyperthyroidism and ophthalmopathy. Germline assignment: CDR1 SGDLS and CDR2 YYNGEE. The CDR3 has 14 amino acids. V lost 4 bases and J 8 bases, leaving 15 bases between the germline ends. Exclusion of patients followed from uncontrolled infection, other autoimmune disease, pregnancy or lactation. The investigators amplified TCR beta CDR3 regions from RNA transcripts. A set of HTBI primers served as the primers for a first-round RT-PCR of the TCR CDR3. TCRdb called the multiplex PCR reads again in MiXCR, with one record for every CDR3 protein. The sample shows hundreds of thousands of distinct CDR3 sequences, 45% of them seen only once.

The sequence was collected from an adult man with Graves' disease, either hyperthyroidism or ophthalmopathy (not recorded which). The chain combines TRBV9 with TRBJ1-4; no firm D call. Sequencing was done on a sample of peripheral blood or thyroid tissue (not recorded which). CDR3 region: CASSSRGFGEKLFF. The CDR3 DNA reads as TGTGCCAGCAGCTCACGGGGATTCGGCGAAAAACTGTTTTTT.